This T cell receptor (beta chain) was sequenced for a study of breast tumors, draining lymph nodes, adjacent tissues (dated by TCRdb to about 2016). With respect to the entire study: In breast cancer patients, the study compared the TCR beta repertoires of tumor, adjacent nontumor tissue and axillary lymph nodes. In human breast cancer, the study set out to evaluate how tumor, surrounding tissue and draining lymph node repertoires relate to one another and whether T cells may move between these sites.

Sequenced on an Illumina HiSeq 2000. TCR beta chain libraries were generated by multiplex PCR amplification. The amplified TCR beta chain products were analyzed by high-throughput sequencing. TCRdb redid the processing of the public reads, applying fastp at Q25 and MiXCR, and retained in-frame beta chains. Rows with a matching CDR3 protein are joined into one entry that keeps the most common DNA and genes. This sample lists 120,000 to 150,000 distinct CDR3 sequences; over 25% were detected once. About 2.5% of the sample rests with the top ten. Paper-wide results and their limitations: A scenario in which most tumor T cells derive from the lymph node and then expand within tumor tissue was judged to be consistent with the data. Rather than being directly demonstrated, the conclusion that tumor T cells originate in lymph nodes was presented as consistent with a hypothesis. T-cell repertoire diversity in tumors was found to be lower than in lymph nodes but higher than in nontumor tissue, and preferential V and J gene usage was observed. Tumor and nontumor tissue repertoires were found to be significantly more similar in luminal-like than in basal-like breast cancer.

Reading the germline V gene (reference sequence) gives CDR1 LNHNV and CDR2 YYDKDF. Including the terminal cysteine and phenylalanine, the CDR3 comprises 17 residues. Only the CDR3 DNA is retained, 51 bases long and in frame from the first base. Relative to germline, V is missing 0 bases and J is missing 0 bases, with 4 bases of the junction outside any gene match. The axillary draining lymph nodes of breast cancer patients were the source of the lymph node samples. In this sample, this clonotype turned up many times. The clone's antigen remains unknown. There are no base qualities to consult, and no much larger clone falls within one base.

Recombination linked TRBV15 to TRBJ2-2, and 7 junction bases match TRBD1. What was sequenced was axillary lymph node tissue. The receptor's source is a female donor with breast cancer. Some clones in this sample may be carry-over from other donors' samples. CDR3 reads: CATSRDTGTANTGELFF. The nucleotides read TGTGCCACCAGCAGAGATACGGGGACAGCGAACACCGGGGAGCTGTTTTTT. The CDR3 plus the reference TRBV15 and TRBJ2-2 genes for the other parts give the full variable domain: DAMVIQNPRYQVTQFGKPVTLSCSQTLNHNVMYWYQQKSSQAPKLLFHYYDKDFNNEADTPDNFQSRRPNTSFCFLDIRSPGLGDTAMYLCATSRDTGTANTGELFFGEGSRLTVL.